The next 32 T cell receptor beta chains were all read from a single sample in a study of T-cell reconstitution after alpha-beta-depleted transplantation in children. A library of TCRbeta sequences, prepared with unique molecular identifiers, was generated. One entry per CDR3 protein results from TCRdb running MiXCR on the PCR reads. The table has over 550,000 distinct CDR3 sequences, over 9.5% seen once. The source was PBMCs from the stem cell graft donor, collected from the stem cell graft. Every receptor here comes from a human donor who donated a stem cell graft to a child with acute myeloid leukemia.

This clonotype was detected ten times or more. The gene calls are TRBV7-2 and TRBJ2-7; 8 bases are shared with TRBD2. Per germline, CDR1 SGHTA and CDR2 FQGNSA. There are 13 residues in the CDR3. Germline trimming cut 10 bases from V and 4 bases from J; bases unmatched to any gene: 9. The CDR3 region has the DNA TGTGCCATCCTCCTAACGGGAGGGTACGAGCAGTACTTC. Its translation is CAILLTGGYEQYF.

This clonotype was recorded a few times. The chain carries TRBV29-1 and TRBJ2-7; TRBD2 matches at 9 bases. Germline-derived CDR1 and CDR2 are SQVTM and ANQGSEA. V lost 6 bases, J lost 4 bases, and 7 bases stayed unmatched. The CDR3 runs 13 residues. CDR3 residues: CSVGLAIGYEQYF. As DNA, the CDR3 is TGCAGCGTCGGACTAGCGATTGGGTACGAGCAGTACTTC.

The sample holds a few counts of this clonotype. CDR3 protein: CASSLETGTGGYTF. CDR3 DNA: TGCGCCAGCAGCTTGGAGACAGGGACGGGAGGCTACACCTTC. J is TRBJ1-2 and V is TRBV5-1, with TRBD1 matching 7 bases. The CDR3 is made up of 14 amino acids. J gave up 8 bases and V 0 bases, and 7 bases lay outside the gene matches. Germline CDR1 reads SGHRS; CDR2 reads YFSETQ.

This clonotype has more than one count but fewer than ten. The V gene is TRBV5-5, the J gene TRBJ2-3, with a tentative D call TRBD1 (7 bases). Trimming took off 4 bases at V and 2 bases at J, with 11 bases between the two ends. The CDR3 length is 14 residues. Looked up from germline, CDR1 is SGHKS and CDR2 is YYEKEE (reference sequence). The CDR3 sequence is CASSGGTATDTQYF. CDR3 nucleotide sequence: TGTGCCAGCAGCGGCGGGACAGCCACAGATACGCAGTATTTT. Full variable domain (rest looked up from reference TRBV5-5 and TRBJ2-3): DAGVTQSPTHLIKTRGQQVTLRCSPISGHKSVSWYQQVLGQGPQFIFQYYEKEERGRGNFPDRFSARQFPNYSSELNVNALLLGDSALYLCASSGGTATDTQYFGPGTRLTVL.

This clonotype was recorded many times. This chain links TRBV5-1 with TRBJ2-7; tentatively, D is TRBD2 (6 bases). Looked up from germline, CDR1 is SGHRS and CDR2 is YFSETQ. The CDR3 is 13 residues long. V lost 4 bases and J lost 3, with 11 bases in between. This chain's CDR3 is CASSMDYLYEQYF. CDR3 bases: TGCGCCAGCAGCATGGACTATCTCTACGAGCAGTACTTC.

At least ten counts were recorded for this clonotype. The chain recombines TRBV5-1 with TRBJ1-1, with 9 bases that match TRBD1. Germline CDR1 is SGHRS and CDR2 is YFSETQ. The CDR3 spans 15 residues. The V and J ends lost 4 bases and 6 bases, in that order; junction bases with no gene match: 10. The CDR3 sequence is CASSVSGTGNSEAFF. The DNA of the CDR3 is TGCGCCAGCAGCGTCTCCGGGACAGGGAATTCTGAAGCTTTCTTT.

Of note for this clonotype: Relative to the germline gene, one junction end is altered; a read error may explain this. The gene calls are TRBV2 and TRBJ2-1; TRBD1 or TRBD2 may be the D gene (6 bases each). CDR1 is SNHLY, CDR2 FYNNEI, per germline. The CDR3 is 12 amino acids. The CDR3 region has the DNA TGTGCCAGCAGATACGCGGGACATGAGCGGTTCTTC. Its protein is CASRYAGHERFF.

This clonotype was seen a handful of times. V gene TRBV20-1 combines with J gene TRBJ2-7; 7 bases fit TRBD1. V shed 3 bases, J shed 3 bases, and the junction held 2 bases outside the gene matches. CDR3 length: 12 amino acids. CDR1 and CDR2 (germline): DFQATT, SNEGSKA (reference sequence). CDR3 sequence (DNA): TGCAGTGCTAGGACAGGGTTCTACGAGCAGTACTTC. Translation gives CSARTGFYEQYF.

This clonotype appeared a few times. The chain employs TRBV4-2 and TRBJ2-3; D perhaps matches TRBD1 (5 bases). The CDR3 runs to 14 residues. CDR1 and CDR2 (germline): LGHNA, YNFKEQ. V was trimmed by 2 bases and J by 6 bases, leaving 12 bases between them. In DNA, the CDR3 is TGTGCCAGCAGCCAACCGTTAGGGGTGGATACGCAGTATTTT. The encoded protein is CASSQPLGVDTQYF.

The chain couples TRBV9 to TRBJ2-3, with TRBD2 matching 7 bases. The CDR3 length is 16 residues. Germline V gene data show CDR1 as SGDLS and CDR2 as YYNGEE. J was trimmed by 2 bases and V by 4 bases; bases with no gene match: 10. Here the CDR3 DNA reads TGTGCCAGCAGCCCATGGTTCCTAGCGGCCACAGATACGCAGTATTTT. This codes for CASSPWFLAATDTQYF.

A few counts support this clonotype. The chain couples TRBV5-1 to TRBJ1-1; TRBD1 matches at 9 bases. Trimming removed 0 bases from V and 9 bases from J; junction bases left unmatched: 12. The CDR3 length is 16 residues. Looked up from germline, CDR1 is SGHRS and CDR2 is YFSETQ. The CDR3 bases are TGCGCCAGCAGCTTGGTGCGGACAGGGGAGTCGGCCAAAGCTTTCTTT. It specifies CASSLVRTGESAKAFF.

This clonotype has more than one count but fewer than ten. The genes are TRBV20-1 and TRBJ2-1; 10 bases agree with TRBD2. The CDR3 sequence is 13 residues long. The J segment lost 10 bases and the V segment lost 6 bases, leaving 9 bases of the junction unmatched. CDR1 is DFQATT, CDR2 SNEGSKA, per germline (reference sequence). The CDR3 sequence: CSAQLAGVGEQFF. In DNA, the CDR3 is TGCAGTGCCCAGCTAGCGGGAGTTGGCGAGCAGTTCTTC.

A remark on this clonotype: This may stem from a read error, because a much larger clone lies one nucleotide away. The J gene is TRBJ1-5, the V gene TRBV15; D unresolved. With 1 base removed from V and 10 bases from J, the gap between germline ends came to 26 bases. Germline-derived CDR1 and CDR2 are LNHNV and YYDKDF (reference sequence). The CDR3 extends over 18 amino acids. CDR3 nucleotides: TGTGCCACCAGCAGAGCCCCAACTGACCCCCCGGCGTCCAAACCCCAGCATTTT. It translates to CATSRAPTDPPASKPQHF.

For this clonotype: At one end the junction does not follow the germline gene, possibly because of a read error. The chain recombines TRBV7-2 with TRBJ2-1, with D unclear. The CDR3 is 13 amino acids. Germline values: CDR1 SGHTA, CDR2 FQGNSA. The CDR3 sequence is CASSLDIVKEFGF. CDR3 in DNA: TGTGCCAGCAGCTTAGATATAGTTAAAGAGTTTGGCTTC.

The rearrangement uses TRBV2 and TRBJ2-7; TRBD2 agrees at 11 bases. The CDR3 loop spans 18 amino acids. The trim removed 0 bases at V and 6 bases at J, leaving 13 bases unmatched. CDR1 and CDR2 (germline): SNHLY, FYNNEI. CDR3 amino acids: CASSEACVAGGPNCEQYF. The CDR3 coding sequence is TGTGCCAGCAGTGAAGCGTGTGTAGCGGGAGGGCCAAATTGCGAGCAGTACTTC.

This clonotype was counted many times. The chain employs TRBV5-1 and TRBJ2-7; D gene uncertain. V gave up 3 bases and J gave up 3 bases, with 13 bases separating them. CDR3 length equals 14 residues. Germline V gene data show CDR1 as SGHRS and CDR2 as YFSETQ. CDR3 amino acids: CASSSIARIYEQYF. The CDR3 nucleotides are TGCGCCAGCAGCTCGATCGCCAGAATCTACGAGCAGTACTTC.

This clonotype showed up just a few times. The chain carries TRBV29-1 and TRBJ2-4; D is undetermined. The V gene's germline CDR1 is SQVTM and CDR2 ANQGSEA. V was shortened by 2 bases and J by 0 bases, with 11 bases between the two germline ends. This CDR3 has 15 residues. For the CDR3, the DNA is TGCAGCGTTGAATTGGCAACCTTAGCCAAAAACATTCAGTACTTC. Protein sequence: CSVELATLAKNIQYF.

The chain links TRBV18 to TRBJ2-1, with D maybe TRBD1 (5 bases). Germline V lookup: CDR1 KGHSH, CDR2 LQKENI. Trimming took 6 bases from V and 5 from J, leaving 17 bases between them. The CDR3 is 15 amino acids. In DNA form, the CDR3 reads TGTGCCAGCTCGCCCGCTCAGTTGGGGCACAATGAGCAGTTCTTC. It specifies CASSPAQLGHNEQFF.

This rearrangement joins TRBV29-1 to TRBJ1-4; 9 bases are shared with TRBD1. V was pared by 6 bases and J by 8 bases, with 4 bases of the junction left unmatched. This CDR3 has 12 amino acids. Germline V lookup: CDR1 SQVTM, CDR2 ANQGSEA. CDR3 in DNA: TGCAGCGTCGGACAGGGGATGGAAAAACTGTTTTTT. It codes for CSVGQGMEKLFF. The full variable domain, rest sourced from reference TRBV29-1 and TRBJ1-4, is SAVISQKPSRDICQRGTSLTIQCQVDSQVTMMFWYRQQPGQSLTLIATANQGSEATYESGFVIDKFPISRPNLTFSTLTVSNMSPEDSSIYLCSVGQGMEKLFFGSGTQLSVL.

This rearrangement joins TRBV6-5 to TRBJ2-3; 10 nucleotides align to TRBD2. CDR1 MNHEY and CDR2 SVGAGI come from the germline V gene. The V gene end was trimmed by 3 bases and the J gene end by 5 bases; junction bases not matched to a gene: 5. The CDR3 length is 15 residues. This chain's CDR3 is CASSYSSGSKDTQYF. CDR3 nucleotides: TGTGCCAGCAGTTATTCTAGCGGGAGTAAAGATACGCAGTATTTT.

This clonotype was found a few times. This chain links TRBV12-3 or TRBV12-4 with TRBJ2-5, with D possibly called TRBD1 or TRBD2 (5 bases each). The CDR3 length is 14 residues. Trimming left V 2 bases short and J 2 bases short, with 9 bases between. CDR3 nucleotide sequence: TGTGCCAGCAGTTTAAGGGGACGGCAAGAGACCCAGTACTTC. Its protein product is CASSLRGRQETQYF.

This clonotype was found many times. CDR3 sequence: CSASTSSDHTDTQYF. CDR3 DNA sequence: TGCAGTGCTAGTACCTCTAGCGATCACACAGATACGCAGTATTTT. This sequence joins TRBV20-1 and TRBJ2-3; D might be TRBD2 (6 bases). The CDR3 consists of 15 residues. Per germline, CDR1 DFQATT and CDR2 SNEGSKA (reference sequence). V lost 3 bases, J lost 2 bases, and 15 bases lay in between.

This clonotype was seen ten or more times. The chain uses TRBV5-1 and TRBJ1-4; 7 bases agree with TRBD1. J was trimmed by 4 bases and V by 2 bases; bases with no gene match: 2. CDR3 length: 14 residues. CDR1 SGHRS and CDR2 YFSETQ come from the germline V gene. The CDR3 is CASSLQGNNEKLFF. The CDR3 DNA reads as TGCGCCAGCAGCTTACAGGGGAATAATGAAAAACTGTTTTTT.

At least ten counts were recorded for this clonotype. The chain recombines TRBV24-1 with TRBJ2-2; D remains ambiguous. From germline, CDR1 is KGHDR and CDR2 SFDVKD. The CDR3 spans 14 residues. Trimming took 3 bases from V and 4 from J, leaving 8 bases between them. CDR3 DNA sequence: TGTGCCACCAGTGATGCGTCTAGCACCGGGGAGCTGTTTTTT. It encodes CATSDASSTGELFF.

This sequence joins TRBV7-8 and TRBJ2-3; either TRBD1 or TRBD2 may supply D (6 bases each). This CDR3 comprises 16 residues. Germline CDR1 and CDR2: SGHVS and FQNEAQ. Between the trimmed V and J ends, which lost 5 bases and 2 bases, there was a span of 17 bases. CDR3 sequence: CASSLLGASVTDTQYF. The CDR3 bases are TGTGCCAGCAGCCTCCTGGGGGCTAGCGTCACAGATACGCAGTATTTT.

The CDR3 sequence is CASSLIPARSSGRAETQYF. The CDR3 nucleotides are TGTGCCAGCAGCTTAATTCCCGCTCGGTCAAGCGGAAGGGCGGAGACCCAGTACTTC. The V call is TRBV11-2, the J call TRBJ2-5, with a tentative D call TRBD2 (5 bases). The CDR3 totals 19 residues. Germline V gene data show CDR1 as SGHAT and CDR2 as FQNNGV. Trimming shortened V by 2 bases and J by 5 bases, and 27 bases separated the two germline ends.

This clonotype was picked up a small number of times. The rearrangement links TRBV27 to TRBJ2-7; tentatively, D is TRBD1 (6 bases). V gave up 5 bases and J gave up 2 bases, with 16 bases separating them. This CDR3 comprises 15 residues. Germline V gene lookup returns CDR1 MNHEY and CDR2 SMNVEV (reference sequence). CDR3 DNA sequence: TGTGCCAGCAGTGCCAACAGGGATTTGACCTACGAGCAGTACTTC. This gives the protein CASSANRDLTYEQYF.

This chain links TRBV10-3 with TRBJ2-5; no firm D call. Germline lookup yields CDR1 ENHRY and CDR2 SYGVKD. Trimming shortened V by 2 bases and J by 0 bases, and 10 bases separated the two germline ends. The CDR3 has 15 amino acids. The CDR3 here is CAISEPRDDQETQYF. The CDR3, as DNA: TGTGCCATCAGTGAGCCCCGAGATGACCAAGAGACCCAGTACTTC.

This clonotype was picked up a small number of times. The chain carries TRBV7-9 and TRBJ2-1, with D perhaps TRBD1 or TRBD2 (6 bases each). The CDR3 runs to 14 residues. Trimming removed 4 bases at V and 9 bases at J, with 16 bases between. CDR1 is SEHNR and CDR2 is FQNEAQ in the germline V gene (reference sequence). The chain's CDR3 is CASSSQGSGSEQFF. Written as DNA, the CDR3 is TGTGCCAGCAGCTCTCAGGGGTCCGGGAGTGAGCAGTTCTTC.

This clonotype was observed many times. V is TRBV5-1 and J is TRBJ2-7; TRBD1 or TRBD2 may be the D gene (5 bases each). Trimming shortened V by 4 bases and J by 4 bases, and 12 bases separated the two germline ends. Germline CDR1 is SGHRS and CDR2 is YFSETQ. The CDR3 consists of 13 residues. The CDR3 sequence is CASSTGTGYEQYF. The CDR3, as DNA: TGCGCCAGCAGCACCGGGACGGGATACGAGCAGTACTTC. Filled out from reference TRBV5-1 and TRBJ2-7, the complete variable domain reads KAGVTQTPRYLIKTRGQQVTLSCSPISGHRSVSWYQQTPGQGLQFLFEYFSETQRNKGNFPGRFSGRQFSNSRSEMNVSTLELGDSALYLCASSTGTGYEQYFGPGTRLTVT.

The chain carries TRBV24-1 and TRBJ1-2, with D possibly being TRBD1 (5 bases). The V end lost 5 bases, the J end lost 8 bases, and 17 bases lay between the germline ends. The CDR3 consists of 14 residues. Germline V gene data show CDR1 as KGHDR and CDR2 as SFDVKD. The CDR3 loop is CATSASRERGGYTF. Here the CDR3 DNA reads TGTGCCACCAGTGCGTCCAGGGAAAGAGGGGGCTACACCTTC.

The rearrangement links TRBV5-1 to TRBJ2-3; 7 bases line up with TRBD2. CDR1 and CDR2 (germline): SGHRS, YFSETQ. Trimming took 0 bases from V and 2 from J; bases not matched to a gene: 6. This CDR3 spans 16 amino acids. CDR3 region: CASSLDLAAHTDTQYF. CDR3 in DNA: TGCGCCAGCAGCTTGGACCTAGCGGCCCACACAGATACGCAGTATTTT.